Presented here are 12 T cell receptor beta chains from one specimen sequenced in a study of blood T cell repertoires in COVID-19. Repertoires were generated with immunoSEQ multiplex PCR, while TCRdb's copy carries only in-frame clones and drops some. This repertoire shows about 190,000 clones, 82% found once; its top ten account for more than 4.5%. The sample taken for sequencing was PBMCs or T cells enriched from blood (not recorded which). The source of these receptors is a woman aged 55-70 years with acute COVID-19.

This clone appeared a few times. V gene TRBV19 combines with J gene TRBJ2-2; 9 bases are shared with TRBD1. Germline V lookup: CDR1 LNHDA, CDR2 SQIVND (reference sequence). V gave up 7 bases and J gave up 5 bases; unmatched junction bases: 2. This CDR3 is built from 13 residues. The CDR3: CASNRGLTGELFF. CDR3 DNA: TGTGCCAGTAACAGGGGGCTAACCGGGGAGCTGTTTTTT.

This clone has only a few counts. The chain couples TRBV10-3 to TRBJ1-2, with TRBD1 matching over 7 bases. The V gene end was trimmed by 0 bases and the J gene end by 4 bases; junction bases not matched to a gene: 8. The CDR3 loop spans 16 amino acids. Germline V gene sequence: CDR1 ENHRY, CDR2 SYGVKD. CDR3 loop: CAISESTGISGYGYTF. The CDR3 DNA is TGTGCCATCAGTGAGTCGACAGGGATTAGTGGCTATGGCTACACCTTC.

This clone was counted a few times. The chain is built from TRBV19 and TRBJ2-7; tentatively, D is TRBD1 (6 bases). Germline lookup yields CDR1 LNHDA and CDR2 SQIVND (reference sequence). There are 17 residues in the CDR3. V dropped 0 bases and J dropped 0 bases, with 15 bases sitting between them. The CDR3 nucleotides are TGTGCCAGTAGTATAGATCCGGGGACGGACAGCTCCTACGAGCAGTACTTC. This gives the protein CASSIDPGTDSSYEQYF.

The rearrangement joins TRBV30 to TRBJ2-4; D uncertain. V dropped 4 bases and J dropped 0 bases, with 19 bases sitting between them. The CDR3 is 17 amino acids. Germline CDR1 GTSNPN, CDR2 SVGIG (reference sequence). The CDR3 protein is CAWTVHSKNLAKNIQYF. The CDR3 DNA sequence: TGTGCCTGGACGGTCCACAGCAAAAATTTAGCCAAAAACATTCAGTACTTC.

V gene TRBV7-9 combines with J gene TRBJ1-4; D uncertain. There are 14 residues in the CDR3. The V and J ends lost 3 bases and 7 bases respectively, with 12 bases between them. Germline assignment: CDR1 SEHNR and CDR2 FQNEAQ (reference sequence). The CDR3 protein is CASSFGLFGEKLFF. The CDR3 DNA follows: TGTGCCAGCAGCTTTGGGCTATTTGGTGAAAAACTGTTTTTT.

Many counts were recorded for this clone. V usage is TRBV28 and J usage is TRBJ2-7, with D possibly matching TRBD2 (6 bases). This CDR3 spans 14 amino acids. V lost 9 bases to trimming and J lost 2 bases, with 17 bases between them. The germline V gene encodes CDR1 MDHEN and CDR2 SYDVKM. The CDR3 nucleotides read TGTGCCAGTTGCCCCCGGGACTGCACCTACGAGCAGTACGTC. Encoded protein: CASCPRDCTYEQYV.

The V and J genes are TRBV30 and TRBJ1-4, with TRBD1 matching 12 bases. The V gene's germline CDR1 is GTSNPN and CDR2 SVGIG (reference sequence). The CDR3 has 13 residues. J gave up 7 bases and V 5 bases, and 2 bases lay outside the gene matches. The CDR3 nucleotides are TGTGCCTGGGGGACAGGGGGCTTTGAAAAACTGTTTTTT. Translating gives CAWGTGGFEKLFF. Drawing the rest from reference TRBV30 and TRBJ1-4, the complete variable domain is SQTIHQWPATLVQPVGSPLSLECTVEGTSNPNLYWYRQAAGRGLQLLFYSVGIGQISSEVPQNLSASRPQDRQFILSSKKLLLSDSGFYLCAWGTGGFEKLFFGSGTQLSVL.

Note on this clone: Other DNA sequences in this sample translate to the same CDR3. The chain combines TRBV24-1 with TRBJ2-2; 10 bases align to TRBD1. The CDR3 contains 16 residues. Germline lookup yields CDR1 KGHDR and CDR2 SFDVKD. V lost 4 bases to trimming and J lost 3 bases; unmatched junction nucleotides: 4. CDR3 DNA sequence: TGTGCCACCAGTGACCTCGGACAGGGGGACACCGGGGAGCTGTTTTTT. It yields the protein CATSDLGQGDTGELFF.

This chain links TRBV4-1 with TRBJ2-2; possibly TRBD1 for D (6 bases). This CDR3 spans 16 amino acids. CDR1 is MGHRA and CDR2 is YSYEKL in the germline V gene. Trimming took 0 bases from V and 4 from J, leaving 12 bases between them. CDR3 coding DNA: TGCGCCAGCAGCCAAGAAAGGGACAACCCCACCGGGGAGCTGTTTTTT. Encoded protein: CASSQERDNPTGELFF.

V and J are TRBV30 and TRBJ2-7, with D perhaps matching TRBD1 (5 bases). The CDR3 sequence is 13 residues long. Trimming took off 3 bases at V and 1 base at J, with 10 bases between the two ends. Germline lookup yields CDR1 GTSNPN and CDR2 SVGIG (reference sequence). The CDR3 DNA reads TGTGCCTGGAGGGACATTCTATCCTACGAGCAGTACTTC. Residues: CAWRDILSYEQYF.

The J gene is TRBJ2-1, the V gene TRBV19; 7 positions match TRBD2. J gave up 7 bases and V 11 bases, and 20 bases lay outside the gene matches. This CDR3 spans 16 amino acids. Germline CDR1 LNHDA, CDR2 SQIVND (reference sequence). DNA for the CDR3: TGTGCCTCGAGTTCTCTTAGGGGACTACCCTCAAATGAGCAGTTCTTC. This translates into CASSSLRGLPSNEQFF.

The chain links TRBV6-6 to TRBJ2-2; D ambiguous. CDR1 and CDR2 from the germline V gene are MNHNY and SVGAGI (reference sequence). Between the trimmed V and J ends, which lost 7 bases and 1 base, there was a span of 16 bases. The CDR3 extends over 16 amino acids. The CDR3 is CASTPFSVRNTGELFF. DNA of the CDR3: TGTGCCAGCACTCCCTTCTCGGTGAGGAACACCGGGGAGCTGTTTTTT.